The 9 T cell receptor beta chains below come from one sample, sequenced in a study of cytomegalovirus exposure and HLA in healthy donors. The PCR was carried out with 60 Vbeta primers and 13 Jbeta primers. Sequencing was performed with immunoSEQ multiplex PCR; in TCRdb, only in-frame clones are kept and a portion is missing. The repertoire holds approximately 160,000 clones, approximately 72% seen once, with 1.4% to 1.5% in the top ten. Sequencing was carried out using PBMCs. Every receptor here comes from a man aged 45-65 years in good health and CMV-seronegative.

This clone was seen more than once but under ten times. This sequence joins TRBV7-6 and TRBJ2-3; 10 bases map to TRBD2. With 5 bases clipped from V and 4 bases from J, the junction kept 3 bases outside the gene matches. This CDR3 region has 14 residues. Germline loops: CDR1 SGHVS, CDR2 FNYEAQ. In DNA form, the CDR3 reads TGTGCCAGCAGCCGCGGGACTAGCGCAGATACGCAGTATTTT. Its translation: CASSRGTSADTQYF.

The chain links TRBV28 to TRBJ1-5, with unresolved D. CDR1 MDHEN and CDR2 SYDVKM come from the germline V gene. The CDR3 is 12 amino acids. Trimming removed 5 bases at V and 1 base at J, with 3 bases between. The CDR3: CASSGSNQPQHF. CDR3 DNA: TGTGCCAGCAGTGGCAGCAATCAGCCCCAGCATTTT.

This sequence joins TRBV2 and TRBJ2-5; 10 nucleotides agree with TRBD2. V lost 8 bases, J lost 7 bases, and 13 bases stayed unmatched. Germline values: CDR1 SNHLY, CDR2 FYNNEI. This CDR3 is 15 amino acids long. CDR3 DNA: TGTGCCAGCCAGCCGGCCGGGACTAGCGCCGCGACCCAGTACTTC. Translated: CASQPAGTSAATQYF.

With respect to this clone: The sample carries other DNA sequences with the same CDR3. This chain joins TRBV7-7 and TRBJ2-5, with 16 nucleotides matching TRBD2. The ends lost 5 bases at V and 5 bases at J; junction bases unmatched: 5. Germline CDR1 SSHAT, CDR2 FNYEAQ (reference sequence). The CDR3 runs 16 residues. CDR3 in DNA: TGTGCCAGCAGCCTGGGACTAGCGGGGGGGCAGGAGACCCAGTACTTC. Protein product: CASSLGLAGGQETQYF.

The chain employs TRBV5-1 and TRBJ2-1, with 9 bases matching TRBD1. Looked up from germline, CDR1 is SGHRS and CDR2 is YFSETQ. J lost 7 bases, V lost 3 bases, and 11 bases had no gene match. CDR3 length: 16 amino acids. The CDR3 protein is CASSSNAGTGINEQFF. The CDR3, as DNA: TGCGCCAGCAGCTCGAACGCCGGGACAGGGATTAATGAGCAGTTCTTC.

The gene calls are TRBV6-5 and TRBJ1-4; 7 bases fit TRBD1. Trimming at V came to 4 bases and at J to 7 bases, leaving 9 bases not matched to a gene. CDR1 is MNHEY, CDR2 SVGAGI, per germline. The CDR3 runs to 15 residues. CDR3 in amino acids: CASSLTRQGPEKLFF. CDR3 nucleotide sequence: TGTGCCAGCAGTTTGACGAGACAGGGACCTGAAAAACTGTTTTTT.

The chain combines TRBV11-2 with TRBJ2-7; the D gene is possibly TRBD1 (7 bases). Germline values: CDR1 SGHAT, CDR2 FQNNGV. Trimming took 8 bases from V and 7 from J, leaving 18 bases between them. The CDR3 runs 13 residues. The CDR3 DNA reads as TGTGCCAGCTCCTTTCCAGGGGGAGGAGAGCAGTACTTC. Translation gives CASSFPGGGEQYF.

The CDR3 here is CASAGTSENTEAFF. The CDR3 bases are TGTGCCAGCGCCGGGACAAGTGAAAACACTGAAGCTTTCTTT. V gene TRBV6-1 combines with J gene TRBJ1-1; D is perhaps TRBD1 (6 bases). The V and J ends lost 8 bases and 2 bases respectively, with 15 bases between them. Per the germline V gene, CDR1 is MNHNS and CDR2 is SASEGT. The CDR3 is 14 residues long.

CDR3 loop: CASSSTRENQPQHF. The CDR3 nucleotides read TGTGCCAGCAGCTCAACTCGGGAGAATCAGCCCCAGCATTTT. The J gene is TRBJ1-5, the V gene TRBV11-2; D ambiguous. This CDR3 spans 14 amino acids. CDR1 is SGHAT and CDR2 is FQNNGV in the germline V gene. V was pared by 4 bases and J by 4 bases, with 11 bases between.